The sequence of this TCR beta chain was determined in a study of blood T cell repertoires in COVID-19. The assay was immunoSEQ multiplex PCR, and TCRdb's table has in-frame clones only and misses some. There are around 150,000 clones in the sample; approximately 90% occur only once, and about 6.6% lies in the top ten. The germline V gene encodes CDR1 SGHNT and CDR2 YENEEA. The CDR3 sequence is 14 residues long. Trimming left V 2 bases short and J 0 bases short, with 8 bases between. Participant ages covered roughly 18 to 89 years across about 22 US areas. Material: PBMCs or T cells enriched from blood (not recorded which). The V call is TRBV11-3, the J call TRBJ2-7, with D possibly being TRBD2 (5 bases). The clonotype comes from a woman aged 45-59 years who had recovered from COVID-19. CDR3 residues: CASSLSGGSYEQYF. The CDR3 nucleotides are TGTGCCAGCAGCTTAAGCGGCGGCTCCTACGAGCAGTACTTC.